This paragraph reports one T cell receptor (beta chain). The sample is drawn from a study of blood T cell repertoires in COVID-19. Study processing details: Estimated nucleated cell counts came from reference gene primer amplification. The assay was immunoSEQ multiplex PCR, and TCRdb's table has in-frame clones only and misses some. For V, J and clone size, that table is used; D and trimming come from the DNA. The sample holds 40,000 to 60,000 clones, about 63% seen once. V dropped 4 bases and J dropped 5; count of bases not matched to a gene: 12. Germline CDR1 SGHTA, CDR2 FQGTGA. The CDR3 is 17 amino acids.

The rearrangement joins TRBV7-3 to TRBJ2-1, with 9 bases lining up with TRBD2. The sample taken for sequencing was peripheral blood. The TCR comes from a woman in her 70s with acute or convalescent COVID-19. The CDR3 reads CASSSQMAGGPNNEQFF. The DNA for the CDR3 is TGTGCCAGCAGCTCTCAGATGGCGGGGGGGCCGAACAATGAGCAGTTCTTC.